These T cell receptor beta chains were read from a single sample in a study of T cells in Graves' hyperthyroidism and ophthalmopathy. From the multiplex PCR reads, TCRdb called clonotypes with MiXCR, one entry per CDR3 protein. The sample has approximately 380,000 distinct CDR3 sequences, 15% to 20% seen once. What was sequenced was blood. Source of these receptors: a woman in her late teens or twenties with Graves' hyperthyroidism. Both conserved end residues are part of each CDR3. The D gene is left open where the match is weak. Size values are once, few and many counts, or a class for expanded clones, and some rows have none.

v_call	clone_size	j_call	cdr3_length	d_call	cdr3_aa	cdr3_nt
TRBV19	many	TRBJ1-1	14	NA	CASRVGPASTEAFF	TGTGCCAGTAGAGTGGGCCCCGCGAGCACTGAAGCTTTCTTT
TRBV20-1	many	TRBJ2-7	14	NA	CSARLTSGIDEQYF	TGCAGTGCTAGATTAACGTCGGGGATTGACGAGCAGTACTTC
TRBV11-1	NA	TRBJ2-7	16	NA	CASSFPTQPSAYEQYF	TGTGCCAGCAGCTTCCCTACCCAGCCCTCGGCCTACGAGCAGTACTTC
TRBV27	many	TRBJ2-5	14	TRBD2	CASLPLAEEETQYF	TGTGCCAGCTTACCCCTAGCGGAGGAAGAGACCCAGTACTTC
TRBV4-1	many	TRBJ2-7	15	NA	CASSQDPRGGYEQYF	TGCGCCAGCAGCCAAGATCCCAGAGGGGGATACGAGCAGTACTTC
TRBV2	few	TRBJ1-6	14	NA	CASSESLGRSPLHF	TGTGCCAGCAGTGAGTCCCTCGGGCGGTCACCCCTCCACTTT
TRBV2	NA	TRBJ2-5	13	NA	CASGTGIQETQYF	TGTGCCAGCGGGACCGGGATCCAAGAGACCCAGTACTTC
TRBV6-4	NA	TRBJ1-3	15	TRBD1	CASRPGTGPGNTIYF	TGTGCCAGCAGACCAGGGACAGGGCCTGGAAACACCATATATTTT
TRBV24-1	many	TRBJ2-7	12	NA	CATRVGSYEQYF	TGTGCCACCAGGGTAGGCTCCTACGAGCAGTACTTC
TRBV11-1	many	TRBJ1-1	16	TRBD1	CASSHPQDRGNTEAFF	TGTGCCAGCAGCCACCCCCAGGACAGGGGAAACACTGAAGCTTTCTTT